These T cell receptor beta chains were read from a single sample in a study of blood T cell repertoires in COVID-19. TCRdb's table, derived via immunoSEQ multiplex PCR, lists solely in-frame clones and lacks some. Seen here are fewer than 25,000 clones, roughly nine tenths observed once, and the top ten hold around 8%. The source material was peripheral blood. Receptor source: a human donor in a cohort sampled during active COVID-19. Both conserved end residues are part of each CDR3. D genes are given only for firm matches. The listing skips clone size in some rows; elsewhere it reads once, few, many or a size class.

j_gene: TRBJ2-5
d_gene: NA
v_gene: TRBV15
abundance: NA
CDR3nt: TGTGCCACCAGCATAGGAGGAGCGACCCACCAAGAGACCCAGTACTTC
CDR3aa: CATSIGGATHQETQYF

j_gene: TRBJ1-1
d_gene: NA
v_gene: TRBV20-1
abundance: NA
CDR3nt: TGCAGTGCTAGTCGGGGGGCGGACACTGAAGCTTTCTTT
CDR3aa: CSASRGADTEAFF

j_gene: TRBJ2-2
d_gene: NA
v_gene: TRBV12-3/TRBV12-4
abundance: NA
CDR3nt: TGTGCCAGCAGTCCTCACCAGATCGGGGAGCTGTTTTTT
CDR3aa: CASSPHQIGELFF

j_gene: TRBJ2-7
d_gene: NA
v_gene: TRBV5-4
abundance: once
CDR3nt: TGTGCCAGCAGCTCCCGGACAGCGACCTACGAGCAGTACTTC
CDR3aa: CASSSRTATYEQYF

j_gene: TRBJ2-7
d_gene: TRBD2
v_gene: TRBV7-2
abundance: NA
CDR3nt: TGTGCCAGCAGCTTCCGACTAGCGGGGGGCTGGGAGCAGTACTTC
CDR3aa: CASSFRLAGGWEQYF

j_gene: TRBJ1-1
d_gene: NA
v_gene: TRBV18
abundance: NA
CDR3nt: TGTGCCAGCTCACCCGGGACACCGAACACTGAAGCTTTCTTT
CDR3aa: CASSPGTPNTEAFF

j_gene: TRBJ2-1
d_gene: TRBD2
v_gene: TRBV6-5
abundance: NA
CDR3nt: TGTGCCAGCAGTAGAACTAGCGTCGGTGAGCAGTTCTTC
CDR3aa: CASSRTSVGEQFF

j_gene: TRBJ2-1
d_gene: TRBD2
v_gene: TRBV24-1
abundance: NA
CDR3nt: TGTGCCACCAGTGAAACTAGCGGGGGGGCCTACAATGAGCAGTTCTTC
CDR3aa: CATSETSGGAYNEQFF

j_gene: TRBJ1-5
d_gene: NA
v_gene: TRBV2
abundance: NA
CDR3nt: TGTGCCAGCAGACAGGGCCCTATGAGCAATCAGCCCCAGCATTTT
CDR3aa: CASRQGPMSNQPQHF

j_gene: TRBJ1-4
d_gene: NA
v_gene: TRBV5-1
abundance: NA
CDR3nt: TGCGCCAGCAGCTTGGCCATCGGGGAAAAACTGTTTTTT
CDR3aa: CASSLAIGEKLFF

j_gene: TRBJ2-3
d_gene: TRBD1
v_gene: TRBV7-2
abundance: NA
CDR3nt: TGTGCCAGCAGCTGGGACAGGGTGTCAGATACGCAGTATTTT
CDR3aa: CASSWDRVSDTQYF

j_gene: TRBJ2-1
d_gene: NA
v_gene: TRBV5-1
abundance: NA
CDR3nt: TGCGCCAGCAGCCTCCCGGACAGCAGCTACAATGAGCAGTTCTTC
CDR3aa: CASSLPDSSYNEQFF

j_gene: TRBJ2-3
d_gene: TRBD2
v_gene: TRBV4-3
abundance: NA
CDR3nt: TGCGCCAGCAGCCAGATGGGACTAGCGGGGAATACAGATACGCAGTATTTT
CDR3aa: CASSQMGLAGNTDTQYF

j_gene: TRBJ2-2
d_gene: NA
v_gene: TRBV24-1
abundance: NA
CDR3nt: TGTGCCACCACCACTTCGAACACCGGGGAGCTGTTTTTT
CDR3aa: CATTTSNTGELFF

j_gene: TRBJ2-3
d_gene: NA
v_gene: TRBV2
abundance: few
CDR3nt: TGTGCCAGCAGTAGCGGACTTGGGGATACGCAGTATTTT
CDR3aa: CASSSGLGDTQYF

j_gene: TRBJ1-2
d_gene: TRBD1
v_gene: TRBV2
abundance: NA
CDR3nt: TGTGCCAGCAGTCAGGGAGGACAGGCAAACTATGGCTACACCTTC
CDR3aa: CASSQGGQANYGYTF

j_gene: TRBJ2-3
d_gene: TRBD2
v_gene: TRBV7-2
abundance: NA
CDR3nt: TGTGCCAGCAGCTTAGGCCCCCTAGCGGGGGGCACAGATACGCAGTATTTT
CDR3aa: CASSLGPLAGGTDTQYF

j_gene: TRBJ2-7
d_gene: TRBD1
v_gene: TRBV9
abundance: NA
CDR3nt: TGTGCCAGCAGCGTAGGTCAGGGGGCTTCTTACGAGCAGTACTTC
CDR3aa: CASSVGQGASYEQYF

j_gene: TRBJ1-2
d_gene: TRBD1
v_gene: TRBV18
abundance: NA
CDR3nt: TGTGCCAGCTCACCATCGGGACAGGGGGCTGGTGGCTACACCTTC
CDR3aa: CASSPSGQGAGGYTF

j_gene: TRBJ1-2
d_gene: NA
v_gene: TRBV5-6
abundance: NA
CDR3nt: TGTGCCAGCAGCTTGAACCAGGGCTGGGGCTACACCTTC
CDR3aa: CASSLNQGWGYTF

j_gene: TRBJ1-1
d_gene: TRBD1
v_gene: TRBV18
abundance: NA
CDR3nt: TGTGCCAGCTCCGGGACAGCCCTACAGAACACTGAAGCTTTCTTT
CDR3aa: CASSGTALQNTEAFF

j_gene: TRBJ2-2
d_gene: NA
v_gene: TRBV9
abundance: NA
CDR3nt: TGTGCCAGCAGCGTCCGCGGGACGGCTAACACCGGGGAGCTGTTTTTT
CDR3aa: CASSVRGTANTGELFF

j_gene: TRBJ1-6
d_gene: NA
v_gene: TRBV7-9
abundance: few
CDR3nt: TGTGCCACCCGCGGGGGCCCTGGGTCACCCCTCCACTTT
CDR3aa: CATRGGPGSPLHF

j_gene: TRBJ2-1
d_gene: TRBD1
v_gene: TRBV10-1
abundance: NA
CDR3nt: TGCGCCAGCAGTTTCCAGGGGGCGATTGAGCAGTTCTTC
CDR3aa: CASSFQGAIEQFF

j_gene: TRBJ1-1
d_gene: NA
v_gene: TRBV4-1
abundance: NA
CDR3nt: TGCGCCAGCAGCCAAGACGGACGGGGGGGCACTGAAGCTTTCTTT
CDR3aa: CASSQDGRGGTEAFF

j_gene: TRBJ2-5
d_gene: TRBD2
v_gene: TRBV5-1
abundance: NA
CDR3nt: TGCGCCAGCAGCCCGACACTAGCGGGGGGGCCTGAGACCCAGTACTTC
CDR3aa: CASSPTLAGGPETQYF

j_gene: TRBJ1-3
d_gene: NA
v_gene: TRBV6-5
abundance: NA
CDR3nt: TGTGCCAGCAGTACCGTGGGCGTCTCAGGAAACACCATATATTTT
CDR3aa: CASSTVGVSGNTIYF

j_gene: TRBJ2-2
d_gene: NA
v_gene: TRBV30
abundance: NA
CDR3nt: TGTGCCTGGAGTCTCCGGGGGACCGGGGAGCTGTTTTTT
CDR3aa: CAWSLRGTGELFF

j_gene: TRBJ2-5
d_gene: NA
v_gene: TRBV4-3
abundance: NA
CDR3nt: TGCGCCAGCAGCCAAGATAGACAGGGAGGTCAGAAGACCCAGTACTTC
CDR3aa: CASSQDRQGGQKTQYF

j_gene: TRBJ1-5
d_gene: TRBD1
v_gene: TRBV23-1
abundance: few
CDR3nt: TGCGCCAGCAGTCAATCGGGAGCTCGTTCAGGGGGAGGTGATCAGCCCCAGCATTTT
CDR3aa: CASSQSGARSGGGDQPQHF

j_gene: TRBJ2-3
d_gene: NA
v_gene: TRBV5-1
abundance: NA
CDR3nt: TGCGCCAGCAGCTCAGGGACTAGCACAGATACGCAGTATTTT
CDR3aa: CASSSGTSTDTQYF

j_gene: TRBJ1-5
d_gene: NA
v_gene: TRBV7-6
abundance: NA
CDR3nt: TGTGCCAGCAGCGCCCTCGGGAGGGGCAATCAGCCCCAGCATTTT
CDR3aa: CASSALGRGNQPQHF

j_gene: TRBJ2-7
d_gene: NA
v_gene: TRBV18
abundance: NA
CDR3nt: TGTGCCAGCCGGACCGGAGGGCCTAATACCTACGAGCAGTACTTC
CDR3aa: CASRTGGPNTYEQYF

j_gene: TRBJ1-1
d_gene: NA
v_gene: TRBV7-9
abundance: NA
CDR3nt: TGTGCCAGCAGCTTGGCCCTGAACACTGAAGCTTTCTTT
CDR3aa: CASSLALNTEAFF

j_gene: TRBJ2-3
d_gene: TRBD2
v_gene: TRBV28
abundance: NA
CDR3nt: TGTGCCAGCAGAACTAGCGTCGGCACAGATACGCAGTATTTT
CDR3aa: CASRTSVGTDTQYF

j_gene: TRBJ1-2
d_gene: TRBD1
v_gene: TRBV19
abundance: NA
CDR3nt: TGTGCCAGTAGTATAGGGCAGGGGGCAAGCCCTACACACTATGGCTACACCTTC
CDR3aa: CASSIGQGASPTHYGYTF

j_gene: TRBJ2-7
d_gene: NA
v_gene: TRBV11-2
abundance: NA
CDR3nt: TGTGCCAGCAGCTTAGGAGAGTGGGCGCGCGAGCAGTACTTC
CDR3aa: CASSLGEWAREQYF

j_gene: TRBJ1-5
d_gene: NA
v_gene: TRBV28
abundance: NA
CDR3nt: TGTGCCAGCAGTTTATCTTCCCGCCAGAAATCGCCCCAGCATTTT
CDR3aa: CASSLSSRQKSPQHF